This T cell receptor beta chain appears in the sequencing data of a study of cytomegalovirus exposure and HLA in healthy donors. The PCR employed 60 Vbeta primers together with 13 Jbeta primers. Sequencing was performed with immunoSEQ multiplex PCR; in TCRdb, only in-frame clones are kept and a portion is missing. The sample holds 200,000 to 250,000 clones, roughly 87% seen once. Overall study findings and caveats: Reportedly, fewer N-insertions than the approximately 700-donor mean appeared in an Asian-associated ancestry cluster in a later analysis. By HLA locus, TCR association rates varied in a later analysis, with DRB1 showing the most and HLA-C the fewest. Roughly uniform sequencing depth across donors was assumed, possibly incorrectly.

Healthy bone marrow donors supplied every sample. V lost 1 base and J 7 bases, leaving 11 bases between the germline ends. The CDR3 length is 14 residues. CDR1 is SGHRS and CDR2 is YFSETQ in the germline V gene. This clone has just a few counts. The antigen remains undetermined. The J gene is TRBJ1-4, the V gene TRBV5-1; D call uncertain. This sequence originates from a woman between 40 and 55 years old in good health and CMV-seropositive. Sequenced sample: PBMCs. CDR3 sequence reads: CASSLYGEGEKLFF. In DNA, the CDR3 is TGCGCCAGCAGCTTGTACGGGGAGGGTGAAAAACTGTTTTTT.